A selection of T cell receptor beta chains follows, all from one sample in a study of CD8 T cells in ankylosing spondylitis. TCRdb reprocessed the 5' RACE reads via MiXCR and lists one record per CDR3 protein. In the table there are approximately 140,000 distinct CDR3 sequences, about a sixth of which are singletons. Source material: blood, either unsorted or a sorted T cell fraction (not recorded which). The source is a male donor with ankylosing spondylitis. Both conserved end residues are part of each CDR3. Each record gives: clone size, D gene, J gene, V gene, CDR3 DNA, CDR3 protein. D genes are given only for firm matches. For some rows the clone size is stated as once, few or many, or as a class when expanded; others skip it.

clone_size: few
d_call: NA
j_call: TRBJ1-1
v_call: TRBV27
cdr3_nt: TGTGCCAGCAGTTTATCAGGGGGGCAGAACACTGAAGCTTTCTTT
cdr3_aa: CASSLSGGQNTEAFF

clone_size: NA
d_call: NA
j_call: TRBJ1-6
v_call: TRBV27
cdr3_nt: TGTGCCAGCAGTTCCTCGGCTTCGCCCCTCCACTTT
cdr3_aa: CASSSSASPLHF

clone_size: few
d_call: TRBD2
j_call: TRBJ2-7
v_call: TRBV28
cdr3_nt: TGTGCCAGCGGTCTAGCGGATCTCTACGAGCAGTACTTC
cdr3_aa: CASGLADLYEQYF

clone_size: few
d_call: NA
j_call: TRBJ2-7
v_call: TRBV5-8
cdr3_nt: TGTGCCAGCAGCTTGGCAGGGAACTACGAGCAGTACTTC
cdr3_aa: CASSLAGNYEQYF

clone_size: few
d_call: NA
j_call: TRBJ1-1
v_call: TRBV2
cdr3_nt: TGTGCCAGCAGGCCCCTCGGGGACCACGATCTCTTT
cdr3_aa: CASRPLGDHDLF

clone_size: NA
d_call: TRBD1
j_call: TRBJ2-5
v_call: TRBV12-3/TRBV12-4
cdr3_nt: TGTGCCAGCAGTTTAGTGGGACAGAAAGAGACCCAGTACTTC
cdr3_aa: CASSLVGQKETQYF

clone_size: many
d_call: NA
j_call: TRBJ2-5
v_call: TRBV7-8
cdr3_nt: TGTGCCAGCAGCTTAGGGCGGCAGATTGAGACCCAGTACTTC
cdr3_aa: CASSLGRQIETQYF

clone_size: few
d_call: TRBD2
j_call: TRBJ2-3
v_call: TRBV5-1
cdr3_nt: TGCGCCAGCAGCGGGGGTCTAGCGGGAGGGCGCCCCACAGATACGCAGTATTTT
cdr3_aa: CASSGGLAGGRPTDTQYF

clone_size: few
d_call: TRBD2
j_call: TRBJ2-5
v_call: TRBV27
cdr3_nt: TGTGCCAGCAGTCAAGGACTAGCGGTGACTCAAGAGACCCAGTACTTC
cdr3_aa: CASSQGLAVTQETQYF

clone_size: few
d_call: NA
j_call: TRBJ2-3
v_call: TRBV15
cdr3_nt: TGTGCCACCAGCAGCCCGATAAGCTTAGGCACAGATACGCAGTATTTT
cdr3_aa: CATSSPISLGTDTQYF

clone_size: NA
d_call: TRBD2
j_call: TRBJ2-2
v_call: TRBV7-9
cdr3_nt: TGTGCCAGCCCTGCCGCACTAGCGGAAAACACCGGGGAGCTGTTTTTT
cdr3_aa: CASPAALAENTGELFF

clone_size: NA
d_call: NA
j_call: TRBJ2-1
v_call: TRBV5-1
cdr3_nt: TGCGCCAGCAGTCAAAGCTCCTACAATGAGCAGTTCTTC
cdr3_aa: CASSQSSYNEQFF

clone_size: many
d_call: TRBD2
j_call: TRBJ2-7
v_call: TRBV3-1
cdr3_nt: TGCGCCAGCAGCCCCGGACTAGCGGGGTACGAGCAGTACTTC
cdr3_aa: CASSPGLAGYEQYF

clone_size: NA
d_call: TRBD1
j_call: TRBJ2-7
v_call: TRBV27
cdr3_nt: TGTGCCAGCAGTTTAGCGGGGACAGGAAGGTCCTACGAGCAGTACTTC
cdr3_aa: CASSLAGTGRSYEQYF

clone_size: NA
d_call: NA
j_call: TRBJ2-5
v_call: TRBV27
cdr3_nt: TGTGCCAGCAGTTCCGTTTCGGGCCTGGGGGAGACCCAGTACTTC
cdr3_aa: CASSSVSGLGETQYF

clone_size: few
d_call: NA
j_call: TRBJ2-5
v_call: TRBV28
cdr3_nt: TGTGCCAGCAGTTTGTCCCGGGTCCAGACCCAGTACTTC
cdr3_aa: CASSLSRVQTQYF

clone_size: NA
d_call: TRBD2
j_call: TRBJ2-1
v_call: TRBV12-3/TRBV12-4
cdr3_nt: TGTGCCAGCAGTTCCGCGGGGCTAGCGGGCCACAATGAGCAGTTCTTC
cdr3_aa: CASSSAGLAGHNEQFF

clone_size: many
d_call: NA
j_call: TRBJ2-3
v_call: TRBV2
cdr3_nt: TGTGCCAGCAGGGGATGGGGTTCAGATACGCAGTATTTT
cdr3_aa: CASRGWGSDTQYF

clone_size: NA
d_call: NA
j_call: TRBJ2-2
v_call: TRBV12-3/TRBV12-4
cdr3_nt: TGTGCCAGCAAGCTCGGGGAGCTGTTTTTT
cdr3_aa: CASKLGELFF

clone_size: NA
d_call: NA
j_call: TRBJ2-7
v_call: TRBV4-1
cdr3_nt: TGCGCCAGCAGCCAAGCGCTGGGAACCTACGAGCAGTACTTC
cdr3_aa: CASSQALGTYEQYF

clone_size: NA
d_call: NA
j_call: TRBJ2-1
v_call: TRBV10-3
cdr3_nt: TGTGCCATCAGTGAGTCTAGGGTCCCCTACAATGAGCAGTTCTTC
cdr3_aa: CAISESRVPYNEQFF

clone_size: many
d_call: NA
j_call: TRBJ2-1
v_call: TRBV29-1
cdr3_nt: TGCAGCGGACGAGGGGGGAATGAGCAGTTCTTC
cdr3_aa: CSGRGGNEQFF

clone_size: few
d_call: TRBD2
j_call: TRBJ2-1
v_call: TRBV20-1
cdr3_nt: TGCAGTGCTAGAGATGGTAGCGGGGCCTACAATGAGCAGTTCTTC
cdr3_aa: CSARDGSGAYNEQFF

clone_size: NA
d_call: NA
j_call: TRBJ2-7
v_call: TRBV27
cdr3_nt: TGTGCCAGCAGTTTAGGAAACGCCTTTTACGAGCAGTACTTC
cdr3_aa: CASSLGNAFYEQYF

clone_size: NA
d_call: TRBD1
j_call: TRBJ2-2
v_call: TRBV6-1
cdr3_nt: TGTGCCAGCAGTGCGACAGGGATGGGGGAGCTGTTTTTT
cdr3_aa: CASSATGMGELFF

clone_size: few
d_call: NA
j_call: TRBJ2-7
v_call: TRBV20-1
cdr3_nt: TGCAGTGCAACCAATCCGGAGCGGCAGGTCTACGAGCAGTACTTC
cdr3_aa: CSATNPERQVYEQYF

clone_size: NA
d_call: TRBD2
j_call: TRBJ2-7
v_call: TRBV27
cdr3_nt: TGTGCCAGCAGTTTATCGGGAATAGCGGGGGGATACGAGCAGTACTTC
cdr3_aa: CASSLSGIAGGYEQYF